This TCR beta chain was identified in a study of blood T cell repertoires in COVID-19. Across the study: Sites in the United States, Italy and Spain provided acute and convalescent COVID-19 samples. PBMCs, B-cell-depleted T cells, or T cells provided the cDNA or gDNA that made up the material.

Authors' data handling: Amplification with reference gene primers provided the estimates of nucleated cell counts. Clones were sequenced by immunoSEQ multiplex PCR, and TCRdb holds only the in-frame ones, with some missing. From that table come the V and J calls and clone size; the DNA was used to work out D and trimming. The sample records about 190,000 clones, roughly four fifths being singletons. The CDR3 spans 17 residues. Trimming took off 5 bases at V and 1 base at J, with 18 bases between the two ends. The table lists this clone with a count of one. This chain links TRBV5-3 with TRBJ2-2, with D perhaps matching TRBD2 (6 bases). TRBV5-3 qualifies as an ORF whose function is uncertain. The TCR sequence derives from a woman aged 50 to 60 with acute or convalescent COVID-19. The sample comprised peripheral blood. The chain's CDR3 is CARRSFRRTKNTGELFF. CDR3 in DNA: TGTGCCAGAAGAAGCTTCCGACGGACTAAGAACACCGGGGAGCTGTTTTTT.